Listed below are T cell receptor beta chains from one sample, sequenced in a study of vaccination effects on CD4 cells after COVID-19. Data came from immunoSEQ multiplex PCR; TCRdb stores just in-frame clones and leaves some out. In the table there are 45,000 or so clones, more than 75% of which are singletons. Their target antigens are unknown. The sequences come from CD4+ T cells from PBMCs cultured without peptide, collected before COVID-19 vaccination. These receptors were collected from a human donor who had a prior SARS-CoV-2 infection. The CDR3 runs from the conserved cysteine through the conserved F or W. A D gene is named only where the DNA matches it firmly. Only part of the rows carry a size: once, few, many, or a class if the clone is expanded.

clone_size	d_call	v_call	j_call	cdr3_aa	cdr3_nt
.	TRBD2	TRBV15	TRBJ2-7	CATSPAREGTYEQYF	TGTGCCACCAGCCCGGCGCGGGAGGGAACCTACGAGCAGTACTTC
.	.	TRBV7-6	TRBJ2-1	CASSLVRTTRINEQFF	TGTGCCAGCAGCTTAGTAAGGACTACCCGGATCAATGAGCAGTTCTTC
.	.	TRBV21-1	TRBJ1-5	CASSKSRDRPYSNQPQHF	TGTGCCAGCAGCAAATCCCGGGACAGACCCTATAGCAATCAGCCCCAGCATTTT
.	.	TRBV6-4	TRBJ2-1	CASSDSYNEQFF	TGTGCCAGCAGTGACTCCTACAATGAGCAGTTCTTC
.	TRBD2	TRBV7-8	TRBJ2-5	CASSGTGTSGRAQYF	TGTGCCAGCAGCGGAACCGGGACTAGCGGGCGTGCCCAGTACTTC
.	TRBD1	TRBV13	TRBJ1-6	CASSSQGQGYNSPLHF	TGTGCCAGCAGCTCACAGGGACAGGGGTATAATTCACCCCTCCACTTT
.	.	TRBV2	TRBJ2-7	CASSARPGPLGYEQYF	TGTGCCAGCAGTGCCCGTCCGGGACCCCTCGGCTACGAGCAGTACTTC
.	.	TRBV7-9	TRBJ1-4	CASSPPSGEKLFF	TGTGCCAGCAGCCCACCCTCCGGTGAAAAACTGTTTTTT
.	.	TRBV2	TRBJ2-7	CASSEARLEGLGEQYF	TGTGCCAGCAGTGAAGCGCGGCTGGAGGGCTTAGGGGAGCAGTACTTC
.	.	TRBV5-6	TRBJ1-1	CASSPGRWREAFF	TGTGCCAGCAGCCCTGGTCGGTGGAGGGAAGCTTTCTTT
.	.	TRBV18	TRBJ1-2	CASSPLSRVDSAYGYTF	TGTGCCAGCTCACCACTCAGCCGGGTGGACAGCGCGTATGGCTACACCTTC
once	TRBD1	TRBV7-3	TRBJ2-5	CASSEGTGGETQYF	TGTGCCAGCAGCGAGGGGACAGGGGGAGAGACCCAGTACTTC
.	.	TRBV4-3	TRBJ1-2	CASSQVPGVGYTF	TGCGCCAGCAGCCAAGTACCAGGGGTCGGCTACACCTTC
.	.	TRBV7-9	TRBJ1-1	CASGKRGSEAFF	TGTGCCAGCGGCAAACGTGGGTCTGAAGCTTTCTTT
.	TRBD1	TRBV10-3	TRBJ2-7	CAISGPSSDRVYEQYF	TGTGCCATCAGTGGCCCCTCGTCCGACAGGGTCTACGAGCAGTACTTC
few	.	TRBV7-9	TRBJ2-7	CASSSGAGYEQYF	TGTGCCAGCAGCTCAGGGGCTGGGTACGAGCAGTACTTC
.	.	TRBV11-3	TRBJ2-1	CASSLGLPPLEQFF	TGTGCCAGCAGCTTAGGGCTCCCTCCCCTTGAGCAGTTCTTC
once	TRBD2	TRBV24-1	TRBJ2-5	CATSDPSASGTSIQETQYF	TGTGCCACCAGTGACCCCAGTGCTAGCGGGACGTCGATCCAAGAGACCCAGTACTTC
.	TRBD2	TRBV6-5	TRBJ2-1	CASSLTSGGAGEQFF	TGTGCCAGCAGTCTGACTAGCGGGGGGGCAGGGGAGCAGTTCTTC
.	.	TRBV6-5	TRBJ2-7	CATALGGIAYF	TGTGCCACCGCGCTGGGCGGGATTGCGTACTTC
.	.	TRBV11-2	TRBJ1-1	CASSLGGRAFF	TGTGCCAGCAGCCTCGGAGGGCGAGCTTTCTTT
.	.	TRBV11-3	TRBJ2-1	CASSESESSYNEQFF	TGTGCCAGCAGCGAAAGCGAGAGCTCCTACAATGAGCAGTTCTTC
few	TRBD2	TRBV7-9	TRBJ2-5	CASTPVGGETQYF	TGTGCCAGCACCCCAGTGGGGGGGGAGACCCAGTACTTC
.	.	TRBV23-1	TRBJ1-5	CASSFPTRTSNQPQHF	TGCGCCAGCAGTTTCCCCACACGCACGAGCAATCAGCCCCAGCATTTT
.	TRBD2	TRBV7-3	TRBJ2-2	CASSIYSGGNTGELFF	TGTGCCAGCAGCATTTATAGCGGGGGGAACACCGGGGAGCTGTTTTTT
.	.	TRBV7-2	TRBJ2-7	CASKLDRLSYEQYF	TGTGCCAGCAAACTCGACAGACTTTCCTACGAGCAGTACTTC
.	.	TRBV7-9	TRBJ1-1	CASSLLQGRLNTEAFF	TGTGCCAGCAGCTTATTACAGGGCCGGTTGAACACTGAAGCTTTCTTT
.	.	TRBV5-1	TRBJ1-3	CASSLQGGNSGNTIYF	TGCGCCAGCAGCTTGCAGGGAGGGAACTCTGGAAACACCATATATTTT
once	TRBD1	TRBV19	TRBJ2-7	CASSRGQGGAYEQYF	TGTGCCAGTAGTAGGGGACAGGGAGGGGCATACGAGCAGTACTTC
few	.	TRBV11-3	TRBJ1-5	CASSAFYNQPQHF	TGTGCCAGCAGCGCTTTTTACAATCAGCCCCAGCATTTT
.	TRBD2	TRBV5-1	TRBJ2-3	CASSWDDRLAGKRATDTQYF	TGCGCCAGCAGCTGGGACGACCGACTAGCGGGAAAACGGGCGACAGATACGCAGTATTTT
.	TRBD1	TRBV11-1	TRBJ2-3	CASNTLQGQGADTQYF	TGTGCCAGCAACACCCTACAGGGACAGGGAGCAGATACGCAGTATTTT
.	.	TRBV7-2	TRBJ2-7	CASSLFLVPRDEQYF	TGTGCCAGCAGCTTATTCCTAGTCCCCAGGGACGAGCAGTACTTC